The clone carrying this T cell receptor (beta chain) was counted a few times. The CDR3 consists of 12 residues. Per the germline V gene, CDR1 is SQVTM and CDR2 is ANQGSEA. Trimming stripped 3 bases from V and 3 bases from J, with 8 bases between. This sample's treatment: oral pan-JAK inhibitor, 5-10 mg twice daily. This entry belongs to a study of CD8+ T cells in alopecia areata. The overall study: Tofacitinib therapy lasting 6 to 18 months was followed by 6 months off drug.

cDNA prepared by RNA extraction and subsequent reverse transcription served as the template for sequencing. Repertoires were generated with immunoSEQ multiplex PCR, while TCRdb's copy carries only in-frame clones and drops some. Counted here are about 200,000 clones, roughly three fifths occurring once; the ten biggest clones make up about 3.5%. Sequencing used CD4+ T cells sorted from blood, obtained at week 4, from a patient treated with tofacitinib. The genes are TRBV29-1 and TRBJ2-5, with TRBD2 as a possible D gene (5 bases). The clonotype originates from a human donor with alopecia areata. The CDR3 DNA reads TGCAGCGTTGACGAGGGTGAAGAGACCCAGTACTTC. Translating gives CSVDEGEETQYF.